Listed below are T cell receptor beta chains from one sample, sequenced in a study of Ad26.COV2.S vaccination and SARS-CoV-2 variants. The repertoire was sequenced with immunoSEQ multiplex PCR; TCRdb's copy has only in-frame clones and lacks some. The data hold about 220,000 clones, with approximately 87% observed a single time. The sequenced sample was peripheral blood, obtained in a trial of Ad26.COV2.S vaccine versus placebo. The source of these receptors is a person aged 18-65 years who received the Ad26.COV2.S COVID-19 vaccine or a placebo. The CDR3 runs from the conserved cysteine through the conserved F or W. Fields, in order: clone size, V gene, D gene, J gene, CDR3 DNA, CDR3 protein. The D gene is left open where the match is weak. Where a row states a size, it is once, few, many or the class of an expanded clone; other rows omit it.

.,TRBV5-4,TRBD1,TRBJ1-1,TGTGCCAGCAGCCTGACAGGGGGCGCGTCTACTGAAGCTTTCTTT,CASSLTGGASTEAFF
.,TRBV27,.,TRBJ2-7,TGTGCCAGCAGTCCTCGAACAGCCTACGAGCAGTACTTC,CASSPRTAYEQYF
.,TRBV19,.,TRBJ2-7,TGTGCCAGTAGTATGACCGACAGCTCCTACGAGCAGTACTTC,CASSMTDSSYEQYF
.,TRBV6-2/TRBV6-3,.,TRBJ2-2,TGTGCCAGCAGTACCTATTTTCCCGGGGAGCTGTTTTTT,CASSTYFPGELFF
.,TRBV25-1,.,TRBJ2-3,TGTGCCAGCAGTGCAACCGGCGACATCACAGATACGCAGTATTTT,CASSATGDITDTQYF
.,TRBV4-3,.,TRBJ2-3,TGCGCCAGCAGCCAGGAGAGATGGGCTGATACGCAGTATTTT,CASSQERWADTQYF
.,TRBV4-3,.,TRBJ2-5,TGCGCCAGCAGCCAAGGGATTCCTCAGGCCCCCGAGACCCAGTACTTC,CASSQGIPQAPETQYF
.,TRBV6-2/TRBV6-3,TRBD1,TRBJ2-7,TGTGCCAGCAGTTCCCGACAGGGGGCTTCCCTCGAGCAGTACTTC,CASSSRQGASLEQYF
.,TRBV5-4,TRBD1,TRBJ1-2,TGTGCCAGCAGCTTTGGGACAGAAGCTAACCACTATGGCTACACCTTC,CASSFGTEANHYGYTF
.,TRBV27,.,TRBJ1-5,TGTGCCAGCAGTACCCCGTTGGGGCCCCAGCATTTT,CASSTPLGPQHF
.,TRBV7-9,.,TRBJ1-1,TGTGCCAGCAGTTTTAGGGAGCTGGAGAACACTGAAGCTTTCTTT,CASSFRELENTEAFF
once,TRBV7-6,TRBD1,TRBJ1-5,TGTGCCAGCAGCCCGATGGGCCGCGACAGGGGCAATCAGCCCCAGCATTTT,CASSPMGRDRGNQPQHF
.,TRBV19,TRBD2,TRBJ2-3,TGTGCCAGTAGTATGGGGACTAGCAGTGTTGCAGATACGCAGTATTTT,CASSMGTSSVADTQYF
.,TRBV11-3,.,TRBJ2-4,TGTGCCAGCAGCTTAATCCCTGGGGCCATTCAGTACTTC,CASSLIPGAIQYF
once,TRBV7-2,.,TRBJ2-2,TGTGCCAGCAGCTTAGTATGGAACACCGGGGAGCTGTTTTTT,CASSLVWNTGELFF
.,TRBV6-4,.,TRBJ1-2,TGTGCCAGCAGTGAAAATGGGACACCGCTATATGGCTACACCTTC,CASSENGTPLYGYTF
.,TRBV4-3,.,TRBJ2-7,TGCGCCAGCAGCCAAGATCGGGGAGGTACCTACGAGCAGTACTTC,CASSQDRGGTYEQYF
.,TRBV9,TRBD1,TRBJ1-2,TGTGCCCCGGGACAGGGAGGAAACTATGGCTACACCTTC,CAPGQGGNYGYTF
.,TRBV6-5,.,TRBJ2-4,TGTGCCAAAGGGACGGTATTAGCCAAAAACATTCAGTACTTC,CAKGTVLAKNIQYF
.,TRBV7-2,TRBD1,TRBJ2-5,TGTGCCAGCAGATTCACAGGGGGAGTACGGGAGACCCAGTACTTC,CASRFTGGVRETQYF
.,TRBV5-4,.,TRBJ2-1,TGTGCCAGCAGCTTGGAGGGGGGTACGGGGGCTAATGAGCAGTTCTTC,CASSLEGGTGANEQFF
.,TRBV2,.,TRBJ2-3,TGTGCCAGCAGTGCGGCAGGGTCAGTACTAGATACGCAGTATTTT,CASSAAGSVLDTQYF
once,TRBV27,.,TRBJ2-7,TGTGCCAGCAGCCCGGGGACCAGGGCTGGGCAGTACTTC,CASSPGTRAGQYF
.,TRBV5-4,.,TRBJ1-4,TGTGCCAGCAGCTTGGACGGGGCAGGGGAAAAACTGTTTTTT,CASSLDGAGEKLFF
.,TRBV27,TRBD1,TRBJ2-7,TGTGCCAGCAGAATCCACAGGGGCCCGCCCTACGAGCAGTACTTC,CASRIHRGPPYEQYF
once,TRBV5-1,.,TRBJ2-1,TGCGCCAGCAGCTTGGGGAGAGGGCGGAATGAGCAGTTCTTC,CASSLGRGRNEQFF
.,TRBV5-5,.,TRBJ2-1,TGTGCCAGCAGCTACAACCCCGACGGGCGGAATGAGCAGTTCTTC,CASSYNPDGRNEQFF
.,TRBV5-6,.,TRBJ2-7,TGTGCCAGCTTACTCCGACACTCCTACGAGCAGTACTTC,CASLLRHSYEQYF
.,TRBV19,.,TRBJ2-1,TGTGCCAGTAGTATAGATACTCGGGCTACCAATGAGCAGTTCTTC,CASSIDTRATNEQFF
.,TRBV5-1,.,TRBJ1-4,TGCGCCAGCTCCTATGGGGCTGGTGAAAAACTGTTTTTT,CASSYGAGEKLFF
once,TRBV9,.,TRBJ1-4,TGTGCCAGCAGCGTAGTTAAGACGGACTTGGGGGAAAAACTGTTTTTT,CASSVVKTDLGEKLFF
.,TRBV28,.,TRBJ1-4,TGTGCCAGCAGTTTATGGGGGGCGACTAATGAAAAACTGTTTTTT,CASSLWGATNEKLFF
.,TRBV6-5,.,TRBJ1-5,TGTGCCAGCAGTTACTCCTTGGCGGGAACCAATCAGCCCCAGCATTTT,CASSYSLAGTNQPQHF
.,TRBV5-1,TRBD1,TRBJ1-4,TGCGCCAGCAGCTGGGATGCAGGGGGCATAAAACTGTTTTTT,CASSWDAGGIKLFF
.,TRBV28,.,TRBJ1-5,TGTGCCAGCAGTTTATGGCAGGCAAAAGTGGGACAGCCCCAGCATTTT,CASSLWQAKVGQPQHF